This T cell receptor (beta chain) was obtained from a study of T-cell memory formation after mild COVID-19. This clonotype was recorded at least ten times. Germline loops: CDR1 KGHSH, CDR2 LQKENI. V was pared by 3 bases and J by 4 bases, with 22 bases of the junction left unmatched. The CDR3 covers 20 residues. The 5'RACE method, run with constant-segment primers, produced TCR alpha and TCR beta cDNA libraries (carrying sample barcodes and UMIs). MiXCR, run by TCRdb on the 5' RACE reads, gives a single entry per CDR3 protein. The sample lists about 440,000 distinct CDR3 sequences; roughly 20% were seen once.

The clonotype comes from an adult woman who had mild COVID-19 (a few samples of this study predate the infection). Cell type and time point are not known. This chain uses TRBV18 with TRBJ2-5; 8 nucleotides match TRBD1. Sequencing used PBMCs or a T cell subset sorted from them (not recorded which). CDR3 bases: TGTGCCAGCTCACCGGACCCGCTCGGTCTTCAGGGGGCAAGGGGAGAGACCCAGTACTTC. It encodes CASSPDPLGLQGARGETQYF.